The 8 T cell receptor beta chains given below trace back to one sample, sequenced in a study of T cell repertoires in cytomegalovirus infection. The antigens of these receptors remain unknown. TCRdb re-called the reads with MiXCR, one entry per CDR3 protein. The sample contains about a million distinct CDR3 sequences, approximately 33% of which appear only once. This specimen was cultured CD8+ T cells from PBMCs, taken from culture after CMV antigen stimulation. The receptors come from a human donor in good health (CMV status not recorded). Some clones in this sample may be carry-over from other donors' samples.

J is TRBJ2-1 and V is TRBV4-1; TRBD2 is a possible D gene (5 bases). Germline CDR1 is MGHRA and CDR2 is YSYEKL. V was trimmed by 5 bases and J by 15 bases, leaving 20 bases between them. The CDR3 covers 13 residues. CDR3: CASSSLLDPGRFF. Written as DNA, the CDR3 is TGCGCCAGCAGCTCTCTTCTGGATCCGGGGAGGTTCTTC.

This clonotype was detected ten times or more. The gene calls are TRBV7-2 and TRBJ2-3; weak D call: TRBD1 (5 bases). The CDR3 runs to 13 residues. Trimming took 6 bases from V and 11 from J, leaving 18 bases between them. Germline V gives CDR1 SGHTA, CDR2 FQGNSA. CDR3 in DNA: TGTGCCAGCAGACTTATACAGGCATCGGGGCAGTATTTT. It specifies CASRLIQASGQYF.

J is TRBJ1-2 and V is TRBV19; D uncertain. Looked up from germline, CDR1 is LNHDA and CDR2 is SQIVND (reference sequence). The CDR3 has 13 amino acids. V lost 7 bases and J 0 bases, leaving 9 bases between the germline ends. Here the CDR3 DNA reads TGTGCCAGTACTTACGCTGCTAACTATGGCTACACCTTC. This gives the protein CASTYAANYGYTF.

V and J are TRBV7-6 and TRBJ2-2; 8 bases fit TRBD1. From germline, CDR1 is SGHVS and CDR2 FNYEAQ. The CDR3 covers 18 residues. The junction had 13 bases not matched to a gene; V was cut back by 1 base and J by 6 bases. The CDR3 is CASSLVVGAGGESGELFF. CDR3 coding DNA: TGTGCCAGCAGCTTAGTTGTAGGAGCAGGGGGCGAGTCCGGGGAGCTGTTTTTT.

There are a few counts of this clonotype. V is TRBV4-1 and J is TRBJ1-6, with 7 bases fitting TRBD1. There are 14 residues in the CDR3. Germline CDR1 reads MGHRA; CDR2 reads YSYEKL. The junction had 10 bases not matched to a gene; V was cut back by 4 bases and J by 13 bases. The CDR3 reads CASSPRQGISPLHF. The DNA of the CDR3 is TGCGCCAGCAGCCCAAGACAGGGTATCTCGCCCCTCCACTTT.

In this sample, this clonotype turned up many times. This chain joins TRBV12-3 or TRBV12-4 and TRBJ2-3, with 7 bases identical to TRBD1. Trimming took 6 bases from V and 3 from J; bases not matched to a gene: 3. The CDR3 runs to 13 residues. CDR3 nucleotide sequence: TGTGCCAGCAGGGGGACAGTTACAGATACGCAGTATTTT. Its translation is CASRGTVTDTQYF.

This rearrangement joins TRBV7-3 to TRBJ1-4; 9 nucleotides match TRBD1. This CDR3 contains 17 residues. The J segment lost 7 bases and the V segment lost 4 bases, leaving 13 bases of the junction unmatched. Germline V gives CDR1 SGHTA, CDR2 FQGTGA. In DNA, the CDR3 is TGTGCCAGCAGCTCCAATTTCTTGGACAGGGGCGGTGAAAAACTGTTTTTT. It translates to CASSSNFLDRGGEKLFF.

CDR3 sequence reads: CASSFQTGVTEAFF. CDR3 nucleotides: TGTGCCAGCAGTTTTCAAACAGGGGTTACTGAAGCTTTCTTT. The rearrangement links TRBV27 to TRBJ1-1; 7 bases align to TRBD1. Trimming removed 3 bases from V and 5 bases from J; junction bases left unmatched: 6. The CDR3 contains 14 residues. Germline V gives CDR1 MNHEY, CDR2 SMNVEV (reference sequence).